The rows below give T cell receptor beta chains drawn from one sample of a study of blood T cell repertoires in COVID-19. This table comes from immunoSEQ multiplex PCR, and its TCRdb copy is limited to in-frame clones, with some not included. The repertoire holds nearly 65,000 clones, around 84% seen once, with 12% in the top ten. Sequencing was carried out using peripheral blood. These receptors were taken from a human donor in a cohort sampled during active COVID-19. Both conserved end residues are part of each CDR3. A D gene is named only where the DNA matches it firmly. The listing skips clone size in some rows; elsewhere it reads once, few, many or a size class.

clone size | D gene | J gene | V gene | CDR3 DNA | CDR3 protein
. | . | TRBJ2-1 | TRBV7-6 | TGTGCCAGCAGCTTCGCGCCTAGCGCTTACAATGAGCAGTTCTTC | CASSFAPSAYNEQFF
. | TRBD1 | TRBJ1-2 | TRBV5-1 | TGCGCCAGCAGCTTGGGACAGGGGATAAACTATGGCTACACCTTC | CASSLGQGINYGYTF
. | . | TRBJ2-3 | TRBV27 | TGTGCCAGCAGTTCTGGAGTTCTAGCTAGCACAGATACGCAGTATTTT | CASSSGVLASTDTQYF
few | . | TRBJ1-1 | TRBV29-1 | TGCAGCGTTGATCAGGGGCCTGAAGGTGAAGCTTTCTTT | CSVDQGPEGEAFF
. | . | TRBJ1-4 | TRBV5-1 | TGCGCCAGCAGCTCGGGGTCAGCCGCTAATGAAAAACTGTTTTTT | CASSSGSAANEKLFF
. | . | TRBJ1-1 | TRBV27 | TGTGCCAGCAGTTTAGACAGGAACACTGAAGCTTTCTTT | CASSLDRNTEAFF
. | TRBD1 | TRBJ1-5 | TRBV15 | TGTGCCACCAGCAGAGTCGGCCACAGGGGTAATCAGCCCCAGCATTTT | CATSRVGHRGNQPQHF
. | . | TRBJ2-1 | TRBV7-9 | TGTGCCAGCAGCGACGCGGGACTCAATGAGCAGTTCTTC | CASSDAGLNEQFF
. | . | TRBJ1-5 | TRBV7-2 | TGTGCCAGCAGCTTAGGGCAGGGCGGTCAGCCCCAGCATTTT | CASSLGQGGQPQHF
. | . | TRBJ1-1 | TRBV5-6 | TGTGCCAGCAGCGGAGGACGGTACACTGAAGCTTTCTTT | CASSGGRYTEAFF
. | . | TRBJ1-1 | TRBV27 | TGTGCCAGCAGTTTAAGCGGGGACACTGAAGCTTTCTTT | CASSLSGDTEAFF
. | . | TRBJ1-4 | TRBV18 | TGTGCCAGCTCACCAGGGACAAGGGAAGGGGCAACTAATGAAAAACTGTTTTTT | CASSPGTREGATNEKLFF
. | TRBD1 | TRBJ1-4 | TRBV6-5 | TGTGCCAGCAGTTACTCAGACAGGGGGAATGAAAAACTGTTTTTT | CASSYSDRGNEKLFF
. | TRBD1 | TRBJ2-6 | TRBV2 | TGTGCCAGTCGAACAGGGGCGCGGAGTGCCGGGGCCAACGTCCTGACTTTC | CASRTGARSAGANVLTF
. | TRBD1 | TRBJ2-7 | TRBV11-2 | TGTGCCAGCAGCTCCAGACAGGGGGGATACGAGCAGTACTTC | CASSSRQGGYEQYF
once | . | TRBJ2-5 | TRBV18 | TGTGCCAGCTCACCCTCCCAAGAGACCCAGTACTTC | CASSPSQETQYF